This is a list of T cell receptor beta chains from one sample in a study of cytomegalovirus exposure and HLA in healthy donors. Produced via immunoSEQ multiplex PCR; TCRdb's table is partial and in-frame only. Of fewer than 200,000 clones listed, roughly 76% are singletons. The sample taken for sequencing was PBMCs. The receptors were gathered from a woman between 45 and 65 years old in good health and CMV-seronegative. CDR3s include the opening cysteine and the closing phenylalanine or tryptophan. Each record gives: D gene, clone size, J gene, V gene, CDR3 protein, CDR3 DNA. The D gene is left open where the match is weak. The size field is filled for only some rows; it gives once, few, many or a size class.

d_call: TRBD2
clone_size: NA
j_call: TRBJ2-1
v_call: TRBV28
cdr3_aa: CASSLATLAGEPDRQFF
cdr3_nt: TGTGCCAGCAGTTTAGCAACCCTAGCGGGGGAACCCGACCGGCAGTTCTTC

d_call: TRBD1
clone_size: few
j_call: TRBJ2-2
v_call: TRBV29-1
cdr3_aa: CSVVEGATGELFF
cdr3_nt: TGCAGCGTTGTTGAGGGGGCGACCGGGGAGCTGTTTTTT

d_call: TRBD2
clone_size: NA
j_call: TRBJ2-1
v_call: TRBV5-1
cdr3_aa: CASSLVLADNEQFF
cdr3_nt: TGCGCCAGCAGCTTAGTTCTAGCGGACAATGAGCAGTTCTTC

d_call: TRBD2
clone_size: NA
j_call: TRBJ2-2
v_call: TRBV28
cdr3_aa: CASTHGAGGTGELFF
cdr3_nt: TGTGCCAGCACTCATGGAGCGGGAGGCACCGGGGAGCTGTTTTTT

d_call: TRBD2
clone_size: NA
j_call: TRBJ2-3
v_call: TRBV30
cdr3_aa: CAWTRTSGGSTDTQYF
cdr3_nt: TGTGCCTGGACCAGGACTAGCGGGGGGAGCACAGATACGCAGTATTTT

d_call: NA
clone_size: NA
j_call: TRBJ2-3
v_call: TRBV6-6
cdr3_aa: CASRGAGRNTDTQYF
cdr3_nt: TGTGCCAGCAGGGGGGCAGGGCGGAACACAGATACGCAGTATTTT

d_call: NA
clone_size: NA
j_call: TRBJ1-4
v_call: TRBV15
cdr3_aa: CATSRDSTGATNEKLFF
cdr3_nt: TGTGCCACCAGCAGAGATTCGACGGGAGCAACTAATGAAAAACTGTTTTTT

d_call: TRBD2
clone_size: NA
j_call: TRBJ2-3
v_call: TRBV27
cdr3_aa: CASSFGLAGGPDTQYF
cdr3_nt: TGTGCCAGCAGTTTCGGACTAGCGGGAGGGCCAGATACGCAGTATTTT

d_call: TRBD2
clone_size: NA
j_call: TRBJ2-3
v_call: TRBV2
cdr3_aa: CASSGASGRETDTQYF
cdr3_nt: TGTGCCAGCAGTGGAGCTAGCGGGAGAGAGACAGATACGCAGTATTTT

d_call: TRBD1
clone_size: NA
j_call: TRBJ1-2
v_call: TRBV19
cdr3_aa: CASSTPQGGSLGYTF
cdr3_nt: TGTGCCAGTAGTACCCCACAGGGGGGATCTCTAGGCTACACCTTC

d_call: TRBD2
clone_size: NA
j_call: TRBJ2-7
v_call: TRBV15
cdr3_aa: CATSKREGPYEQYF
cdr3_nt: TGTGCCACCAGCAAGAGGGAGGGCCCCTACGAGCAGTACTTC

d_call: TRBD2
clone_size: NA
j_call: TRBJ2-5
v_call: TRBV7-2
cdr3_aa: CASSLGASGRGAQYF
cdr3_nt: TGTGCCAGCAGCTTAGGGGCTAGCGGGAGGGGGGCCCAGTACTTC

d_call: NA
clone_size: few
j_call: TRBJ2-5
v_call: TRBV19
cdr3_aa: CASSIGAFQETQYF
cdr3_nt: TGTGCCAGTAGTATTGGGGCTTTCCAAGAGACCCAGTACTTC

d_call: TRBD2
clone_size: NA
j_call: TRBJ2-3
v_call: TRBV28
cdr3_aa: CASSPTAGGGASTDTQYF
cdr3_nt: TGTGCCAGCAGTCCAACCGCGGGGGGTGGGGCTTCCACAGATACGCAGTATTTT

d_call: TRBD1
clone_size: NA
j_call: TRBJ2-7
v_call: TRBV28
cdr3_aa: CASSLATGVYEQYF
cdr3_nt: TGTGCCAGCAGTTTAGCTACAGGGGTGTACGAGCAGTACTTC

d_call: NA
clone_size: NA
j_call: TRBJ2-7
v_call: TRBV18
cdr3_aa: CASSRETYEQYF
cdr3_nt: TGTGCCAGCTCCCGCGAAACCTACGAGCAGTACTTC

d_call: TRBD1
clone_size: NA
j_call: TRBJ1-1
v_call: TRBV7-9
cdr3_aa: CASSRQGYTEAFF
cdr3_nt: TGTGCCAGCAGCCGACAGGGATACACTGAAGCTTTCTTT

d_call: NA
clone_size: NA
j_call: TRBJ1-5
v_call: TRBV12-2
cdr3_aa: CASRLRTRQGANQPQHF
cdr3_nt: TGTGCAAGTCGCTTACGAACCCGACAGGGGGCAAATCAGCCCCAGCATTTT

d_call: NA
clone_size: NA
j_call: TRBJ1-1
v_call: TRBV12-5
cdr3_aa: CASAEAIRTEAFF
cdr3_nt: TGTGCTAGTGCCGAGGCGATTCGCACTGAAGCTTTCTTT

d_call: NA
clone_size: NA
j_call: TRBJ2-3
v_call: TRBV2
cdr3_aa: CASSEGADTQYF
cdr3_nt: TGTGCCAGCAGTGAAGGAGCAGATACGCAGTATTTT

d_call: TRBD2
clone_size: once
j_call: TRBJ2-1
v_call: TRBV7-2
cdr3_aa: CASSRDGTSIYNEQFF
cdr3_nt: TGTGCCAGCAGCCGAGATGGGACTAGCATCTACAATGAGCAGTTCTTC

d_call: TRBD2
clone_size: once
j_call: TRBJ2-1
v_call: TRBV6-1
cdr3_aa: CASSEGSAGRVGNEQFF
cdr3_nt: TGTGCCAGCAGTGAGGGTTCAGCGGGGAGGGTTGGCAATGAGCAGTTCTTC

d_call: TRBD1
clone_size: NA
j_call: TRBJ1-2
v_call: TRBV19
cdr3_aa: CASSTDRGGGKSYTF
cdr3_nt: TGTGCCAGTAGTACGGACAGGGGAGGTGGGAAAAGCTACACCTTC

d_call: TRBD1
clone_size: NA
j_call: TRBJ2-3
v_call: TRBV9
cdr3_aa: CASTAGQAVDTQYF
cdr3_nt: TGTGCCAGCACCGCCGGACAGGCGGTAGATACGCAGTATTTT

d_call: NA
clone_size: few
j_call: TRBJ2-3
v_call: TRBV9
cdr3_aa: CASSVVGGGADTQYF
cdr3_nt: TGTGCCAGCAGCGTAGTCGGCGGGGGCGCAGATACGCAGTATTTT

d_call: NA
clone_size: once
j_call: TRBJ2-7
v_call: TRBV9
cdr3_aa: CASSVTPRYEQYF
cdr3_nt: TGTGCCAGCAGCGTAACCCCTAGGTACGAGCAGTACTTC

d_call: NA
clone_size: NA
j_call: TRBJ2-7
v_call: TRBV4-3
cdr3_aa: CASSQDFGPYEQYF
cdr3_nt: TGCGCCAGCAGCCAAGATTTTGGCCCTTACGAGCAGTACTTC

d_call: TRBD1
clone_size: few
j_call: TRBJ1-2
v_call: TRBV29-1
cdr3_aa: CSVVPGQGAGIYGYTF
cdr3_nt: TGCAGCGTAGTCCCGGGACAGGGGGCAGGTATCTATGGCTACACCTTC

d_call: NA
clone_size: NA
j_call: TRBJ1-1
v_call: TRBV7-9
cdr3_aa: CASSYGAEAFF
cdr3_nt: TGTGCCAGCAGCTACGGAGCTGAAGCTTTCTTT

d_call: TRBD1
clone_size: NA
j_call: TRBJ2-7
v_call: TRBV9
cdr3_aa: CASSGDGTGGAQYF
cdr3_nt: TGTGCCAGCAGCGGCGACGGGACAGGGGGCGCCCAGTACTTC

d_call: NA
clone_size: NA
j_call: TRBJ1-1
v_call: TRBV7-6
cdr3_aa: CASSLYSGEAFF
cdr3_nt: TGTGCCAGCAGCTTATATTCCGGTGAAGCTTTCTTT

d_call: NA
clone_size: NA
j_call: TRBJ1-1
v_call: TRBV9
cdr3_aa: CASSVGGGLNTEAFF
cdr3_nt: TGTGCCAGCAGCGTAGGTGGAGGTTTGAACACTGAAGCTTTCTTT

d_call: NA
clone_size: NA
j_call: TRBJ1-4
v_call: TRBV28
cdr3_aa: CASRTGNEKLFF
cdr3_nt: TGTGCCAGCCGGACTGGTAATGAAAAACTGTTTTTT

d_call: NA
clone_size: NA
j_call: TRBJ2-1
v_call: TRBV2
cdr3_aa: CASLRDYNNEQFF
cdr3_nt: TGTGCCAGCCTCCGGGATTATAACAATGAGCAGTTCTTC

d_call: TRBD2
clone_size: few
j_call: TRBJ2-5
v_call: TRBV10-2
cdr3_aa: CASRPGLAGGRETQYF
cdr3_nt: TGCGCCAGCAGACCGGGACTAGCGGGGGGGCGGGAGACCCAGTACTTC

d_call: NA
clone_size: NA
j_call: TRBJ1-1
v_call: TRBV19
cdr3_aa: CASSIENRDTEAFF
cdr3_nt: TGTGCCAGTAGTATAGAAAACAGAGACACTGAAGCTTTCTTT

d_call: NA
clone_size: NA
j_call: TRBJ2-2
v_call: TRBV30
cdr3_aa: CAWSVLDRIGELFF
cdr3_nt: TGTGCCTGGAGCGTCCTCGACAGGATTGGGGAGCTGTTTTTT

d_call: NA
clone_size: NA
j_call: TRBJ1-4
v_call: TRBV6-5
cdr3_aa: CASSLHGRRGNEKLFF
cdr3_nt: TGTGCCAGCAGTTTACACGGGCGTCGGGGTAATGAAAAACTGTTTTTT

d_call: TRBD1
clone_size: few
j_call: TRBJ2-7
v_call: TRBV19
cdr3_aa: CASSGTGVGEQYF
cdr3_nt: TGTGCCAGTAGTGGGACAGGGGTAGGTGAGCAGTACTTC

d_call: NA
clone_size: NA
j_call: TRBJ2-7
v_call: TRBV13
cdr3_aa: CASSSSSYEQYF
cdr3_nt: TGTGCCAGCAGCTCCAGCTCCTACGAGCAGTACTTC

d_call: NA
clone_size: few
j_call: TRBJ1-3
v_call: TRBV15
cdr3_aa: CATSRDRPGYPGNTIYF
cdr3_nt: TGTGCCACCAGCAGAGATCGACCAGGGTATCCTGGAAACACCATATATTTT

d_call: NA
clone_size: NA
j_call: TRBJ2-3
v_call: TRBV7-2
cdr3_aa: CASSYAGTPSRDTQYF
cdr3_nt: TGTGCCAGCAGCTACGCCGGGACTCCGTCCCGAGATACGCAGTATTTT

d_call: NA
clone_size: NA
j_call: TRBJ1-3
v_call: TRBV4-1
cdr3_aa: CASSRGTQGNTIYF
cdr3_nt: TGCGCCAGCAGCCGGGGGACTCAAGGAAACACCATATATTTT

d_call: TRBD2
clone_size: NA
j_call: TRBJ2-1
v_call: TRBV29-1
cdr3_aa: CSAFGGSSYNEQFF
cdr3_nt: TGCAGCGCCTTCGGCGGGAGCTCCTACAATGAGCAGTTCTTC

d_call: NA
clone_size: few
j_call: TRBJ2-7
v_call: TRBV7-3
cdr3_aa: CASSPTVGSYEQYF
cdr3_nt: TGTGCCAGCAGCCCCACAGTAGGTTCTTACGAGCAGTACTTC

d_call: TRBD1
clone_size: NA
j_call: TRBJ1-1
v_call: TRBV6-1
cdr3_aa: CASRTTGVITEAFF
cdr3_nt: TGTGCCAGCAGAACGACAGGGGTTATCACTGAAGCTTTCTTT

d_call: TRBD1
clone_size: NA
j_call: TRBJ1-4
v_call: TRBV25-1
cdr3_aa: CASSVPGQKSTNEKLFF
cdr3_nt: TGTGCCAGCAGTGTACCGGGACAGAAATCAACTAATGAAAAACTGTTTTTT

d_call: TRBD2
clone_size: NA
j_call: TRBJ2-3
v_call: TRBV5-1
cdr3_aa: CASSPGGADTQYF
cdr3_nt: TGCGCCAGCAGCCCGGGGGGGGCCGATACGCAGTATTTT

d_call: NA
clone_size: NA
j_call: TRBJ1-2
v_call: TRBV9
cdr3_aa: CASSVGDNNYGYTF
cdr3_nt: TGTGCCAGCAGCGTAGGAGATAATAACTATGGCTACACCTTC

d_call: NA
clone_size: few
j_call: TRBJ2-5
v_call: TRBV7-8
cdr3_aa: CASSTRSETQYF
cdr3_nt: TGTGCCAGCAGCACAAGAAGTGAGACCCAGTACTTC

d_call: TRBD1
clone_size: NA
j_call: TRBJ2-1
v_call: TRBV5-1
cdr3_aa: CASSRDSNNEQFF
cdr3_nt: TGCGCCAGCAGCCGGGACAGTAACAATGAGCAGTTCTTC

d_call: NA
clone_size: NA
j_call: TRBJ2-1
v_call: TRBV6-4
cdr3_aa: CASSNFPIRGGDHNEQFF
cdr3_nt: TGTGCCAGCAGCAACTTTCCAATTAGGGGGGGGGACCACAATGAGCAGTTCTTC

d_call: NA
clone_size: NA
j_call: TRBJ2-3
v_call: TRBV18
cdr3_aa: CASSLEGDTQYF
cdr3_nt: TGTGCCAGCTCACTGGAGGGAGATACGCAGTATTTT

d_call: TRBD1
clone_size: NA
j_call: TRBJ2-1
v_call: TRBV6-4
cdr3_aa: CASSDSSGTGGNEQFF
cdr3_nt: TGTGCCAGCAGTGACTCCTCCGGGACAGGGGGCAATGAGCAGTTCTTC

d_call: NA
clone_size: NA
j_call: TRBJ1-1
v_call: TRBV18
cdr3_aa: CASSGQTMNTEAFF
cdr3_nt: TGTGCCAGCTCAGGACAGACAATGAACACTGAAGCTTTCTTT

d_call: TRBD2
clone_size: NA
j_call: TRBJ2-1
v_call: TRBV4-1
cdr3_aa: CASSQDAAGESYNEQFF
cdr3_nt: TGCGCCAGCAGCCAAGATGCAGCGGGAGAGTCTTACAATGAGCAGTTCTTC

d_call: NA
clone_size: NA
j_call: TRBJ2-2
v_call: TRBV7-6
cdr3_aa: CASSLSDTGELFF
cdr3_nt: TGTGCCAGCAGCTTATCGGACACCGGGGAGCTGTTTTTT